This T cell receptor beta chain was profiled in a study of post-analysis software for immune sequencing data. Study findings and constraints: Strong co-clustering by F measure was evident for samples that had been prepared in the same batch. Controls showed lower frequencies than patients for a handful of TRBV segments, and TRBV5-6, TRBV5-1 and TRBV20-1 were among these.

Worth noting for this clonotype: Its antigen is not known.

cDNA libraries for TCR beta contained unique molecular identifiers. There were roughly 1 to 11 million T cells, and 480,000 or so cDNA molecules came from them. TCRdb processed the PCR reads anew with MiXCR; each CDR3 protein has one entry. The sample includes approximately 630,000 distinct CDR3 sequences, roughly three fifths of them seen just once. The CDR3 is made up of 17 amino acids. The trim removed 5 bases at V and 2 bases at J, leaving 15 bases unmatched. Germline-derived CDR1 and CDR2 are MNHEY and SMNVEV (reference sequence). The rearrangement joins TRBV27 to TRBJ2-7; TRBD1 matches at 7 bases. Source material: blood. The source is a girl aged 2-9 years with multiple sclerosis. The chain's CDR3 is CASSSGQVRVETYEQYF. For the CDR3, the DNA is TGTGCCAGCAGTAGTGGACAGGTCAGGGTGGAAACCTACGAGCAGTACTTC.